This TCR beta chain was sequenced in a study of human T cells and chemical hapten exposure (dated by TCRdb to the early 2020s). With regard to the full study: For sensitization, 2% DPC in acetone was applied to an approximately 2 cm by approximately 2 cm area of upper inner arm skin. Each blood RNA sample was used to sequence both TCR alpha and TCR beta chains. Libraries were pooled for sequencing, and variation in per-sample TCR yields was attributed mainly to small differences in library volumes within the pool. Throughout the study period of 20 to 25 weeks, patients also received therapeutic DPC doses to the scalp every week. Patch testing was done on the upper back using Finn chambers containing 0.01% DPC, and results were scored after 6 days according to International Contact Dermatitis Research Group standards. Nearly 30 alopecia patients gave blood for TCR sequencing at one to four time points (pre-sensitization, 2, 6 and 24 weeks). The mostly female patient cohort included alopecia areata with under or over 50% scalp involvement, alopecia totalis and alopecia universalis. In alopecia patients, the study followed how the peripheral blood TCR repertoire changed in vivo over primary and secondary sensitization to diphenylcyclopropenone (DPC), a hapten. Blood was sampled from patients pre-sensitization (week 0) and at 2, 6 and about 24 weeks after DPC sensitization.

Reading the label with the study, this specimen's time point is: pre-sensitization, week 0. The treatment or condition label, read with the paper, signifies: therapeutic diphenylcyclopropenone sensitization with weekly scalp DPC. Total RNA was extracted from unfractionated whole blood that had been collected in Tempus Blood RNA tubes. At each patch-test visit, blood was drawn before the patch test was applied. Eligible patients were aged 18 to 70, diagnosed with alopecia, deemed suitable for DPC therapy, and excluded if pregnant. Details on this clonotype: Its binding antigen is unknown. No base quality values were provided; no much bigger clone lies one nucleotide off.

The library was obtained by RACE. The instrument was a NextSeq 500. Library preparation attached unique molecular identifiers to individual cDNA molecules for quantitative, reproducible TCR counting. The published analysis was carried out like this. The median number of TCRs per sample was 95,638, ranging from about 23,224 to 700,000. The Decombinator software suite was used to annotate V, J and CDR3 in the TCR reads. To make PS versus PT1 abundance plots, every sample was subsampled to the same number of TCRs (28,000). TCRs were defined as expanded if absent before sensitization and observed at least eight times at the 2-week time point. In TCRdb, the public reads were trimmed at Q25 with fastp and aligned with MiXCR, with productive beta chains retained. Rows are combined by CDR3 protein, so each entry shows the most common genes and DNA. TCRdb's processing, not the study's, gives the V and J calls here. The sample table shows under 60,000 distinct CDR3 sequences, and approximately 9.7% are seen once. Together, the top ten hold approximately 10% of the sample.

Overall study results and their limits: All patients had alopecia, a presumed autoimmune disease, so their immune response might differ from that of healthy individuals. DPC sensitization did not change how many TCRs were above 1 in 1000 frequency, and no evidence was found of alterations in global repertoire structure. After repeated subsampling, changes were observed in the strength of the expansion versus patch-test correlation and in the threshold at which the correlation became significant. Significantly more large CDR3 similarity clusters were formed by expanded TCRs than by pre-sensitization or healthy control sets, consistent with antigen-driven responses. Patch test score correlated positively with the number of PT1 expanded TCRs, reaching significance at thresholds 8, 16 and 32 but not at 4.

The receptor comes from a woman in her twenties or thirties with alopecia areata. Some clones in this sample may be carry-over from other donors' samples. The sequenced sample was whole blood, obtained in connection with sensitization to the hapten diphenylcyclopropenone (DPC).

The DNA reads TGTGCCAGCAGCTTAGGCCCCCGAGAGACCCAGTACTTC. Its translation is CASSLGPRETQYF. The sequence joins TRBV7-9 to TRBJ2-5, with the D gene not confidently named. Based on the germline V gene (reference sequence), the CDR1 and CDR2 sequences are SEHNR and FQNEAQ. Cut back by 1 base and 4 bases, the V and J ends lie 7 bases apart. From the cysteine through the phenylalanine, the CDR3 covers 13 amino acids. Only the CDR3 portion is preserved as DNA: 39 bases, with reading frame beginning at the first base.